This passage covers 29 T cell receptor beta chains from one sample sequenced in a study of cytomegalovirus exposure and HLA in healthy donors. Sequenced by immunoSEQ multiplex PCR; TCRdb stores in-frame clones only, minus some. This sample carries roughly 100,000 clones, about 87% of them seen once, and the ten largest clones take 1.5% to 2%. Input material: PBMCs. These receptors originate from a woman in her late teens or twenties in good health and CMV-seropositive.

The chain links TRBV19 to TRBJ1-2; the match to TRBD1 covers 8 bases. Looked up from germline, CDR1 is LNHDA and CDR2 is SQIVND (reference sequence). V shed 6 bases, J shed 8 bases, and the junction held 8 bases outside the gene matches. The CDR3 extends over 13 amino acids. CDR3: CASSHSDREGYTF. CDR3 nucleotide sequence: TGTGCCAGTAGCCACTCGGACAGGGAAGGCTACACCTTC.

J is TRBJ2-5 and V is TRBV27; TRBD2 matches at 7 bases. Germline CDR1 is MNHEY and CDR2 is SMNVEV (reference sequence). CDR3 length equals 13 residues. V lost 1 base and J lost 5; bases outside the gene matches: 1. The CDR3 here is CASSLFGRETQYF. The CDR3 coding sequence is TGTGCCAGCAGTTTATTCGGGAGGGAGACCCAGTACTTC.

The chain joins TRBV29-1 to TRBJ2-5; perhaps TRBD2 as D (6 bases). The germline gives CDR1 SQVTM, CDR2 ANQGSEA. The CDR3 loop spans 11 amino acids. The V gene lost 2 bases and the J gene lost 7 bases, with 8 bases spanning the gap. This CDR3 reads CSVELGGTQYF. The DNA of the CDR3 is TGCAGCGTTGAATTGGGGGGGACCCAGTACTTC.

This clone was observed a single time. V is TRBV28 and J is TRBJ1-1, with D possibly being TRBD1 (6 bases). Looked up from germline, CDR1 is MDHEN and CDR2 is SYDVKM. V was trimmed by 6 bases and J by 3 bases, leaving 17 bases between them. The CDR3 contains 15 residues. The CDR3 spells CASRPTGSRHTEAFF. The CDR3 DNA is TGTGCCAGCAGGCCTACAGGGAGTCGACACACTGAAGCTTTCTTT.

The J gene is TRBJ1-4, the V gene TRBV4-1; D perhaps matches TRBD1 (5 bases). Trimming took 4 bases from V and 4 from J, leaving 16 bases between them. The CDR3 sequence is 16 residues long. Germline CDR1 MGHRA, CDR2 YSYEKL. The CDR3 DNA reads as TGCGCCAGCAGCCGGGGTTCGGGGGTGATTAATGAAAAACTGTTTTTT. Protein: CASSRGSGVINEKLFF.

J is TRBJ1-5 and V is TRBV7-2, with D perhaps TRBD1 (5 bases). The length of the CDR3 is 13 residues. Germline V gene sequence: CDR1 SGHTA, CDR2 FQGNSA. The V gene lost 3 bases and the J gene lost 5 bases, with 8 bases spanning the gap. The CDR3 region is CASSFGRDQPQHF. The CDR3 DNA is TGTGCCAGCAGCTTCGGCAGGGATCAGCCCCAGCATTTT.

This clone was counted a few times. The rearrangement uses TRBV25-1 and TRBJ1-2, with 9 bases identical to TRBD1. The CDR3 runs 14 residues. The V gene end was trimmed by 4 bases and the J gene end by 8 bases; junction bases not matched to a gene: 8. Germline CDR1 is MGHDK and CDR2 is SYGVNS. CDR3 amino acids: CASSAGTGFGGYTF. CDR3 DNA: TGTGCCAGCAGTGCCGGGACAGGGTTCGGCGGCTACACCTTC.

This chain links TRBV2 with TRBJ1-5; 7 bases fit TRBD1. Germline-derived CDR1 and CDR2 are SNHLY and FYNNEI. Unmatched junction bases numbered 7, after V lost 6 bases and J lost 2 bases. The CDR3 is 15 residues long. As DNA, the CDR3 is TGTGCCAGCAGCGCGACAGGGATCGGCAATCAGCCCCAGCATTTT. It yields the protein CASSATGIGNQPQHF.

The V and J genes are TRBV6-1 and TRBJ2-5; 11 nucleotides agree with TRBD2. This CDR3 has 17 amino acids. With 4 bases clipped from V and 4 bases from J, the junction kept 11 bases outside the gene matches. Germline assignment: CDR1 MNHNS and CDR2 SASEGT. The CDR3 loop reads CASSGRVVAGGRETQYF. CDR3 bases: TGTGCCAGCAGTGGGAGGGTGGTAGCGGGGGGGCGAGAGACCCAGTACTTC.

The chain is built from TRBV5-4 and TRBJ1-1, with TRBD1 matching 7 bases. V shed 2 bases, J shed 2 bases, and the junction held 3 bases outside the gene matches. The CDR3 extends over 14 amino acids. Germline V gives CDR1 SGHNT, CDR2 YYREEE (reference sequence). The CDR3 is CASSFNRGNTEAFF. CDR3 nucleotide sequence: TGTGCCAGCAGCTTCAACAGGGGAAACACTGAAGCTTTCTTT.

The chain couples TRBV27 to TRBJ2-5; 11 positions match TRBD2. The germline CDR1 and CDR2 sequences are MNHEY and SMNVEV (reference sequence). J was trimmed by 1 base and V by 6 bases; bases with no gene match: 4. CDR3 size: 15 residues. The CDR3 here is CASRSGTSGQETQYF. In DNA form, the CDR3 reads TGTGCCAGCAGATCCGGGACTAGCGGCCAAGAGACCCAGTACTTC.

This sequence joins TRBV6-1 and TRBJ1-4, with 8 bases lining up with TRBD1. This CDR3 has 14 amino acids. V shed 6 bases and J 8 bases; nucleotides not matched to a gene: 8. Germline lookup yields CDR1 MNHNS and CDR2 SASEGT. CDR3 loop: CASSPRGLGEKLFF. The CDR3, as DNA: TGTGCCAGCAGCCCCAGGGGGCTGGGGGAAAAACTGTTTTTT.

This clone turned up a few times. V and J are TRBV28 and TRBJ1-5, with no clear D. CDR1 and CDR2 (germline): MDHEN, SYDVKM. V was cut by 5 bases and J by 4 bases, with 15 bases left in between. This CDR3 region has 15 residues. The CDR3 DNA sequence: TGTGCCAGCAGTACCTTTGGAGGATCAAATCAGCCCCAGCATTTT. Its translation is CASSTFGGSNQPQHF.

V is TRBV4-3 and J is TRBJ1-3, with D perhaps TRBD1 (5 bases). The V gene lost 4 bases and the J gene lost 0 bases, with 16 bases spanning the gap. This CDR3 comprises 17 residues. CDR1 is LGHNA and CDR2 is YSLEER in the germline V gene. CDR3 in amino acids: CASSPTGQGGSGNTIYF. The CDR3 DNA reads TGCGCCAGCAGCCCCACCGGGCAGGGAGGCTCTGGAAACACCATATATTTT.

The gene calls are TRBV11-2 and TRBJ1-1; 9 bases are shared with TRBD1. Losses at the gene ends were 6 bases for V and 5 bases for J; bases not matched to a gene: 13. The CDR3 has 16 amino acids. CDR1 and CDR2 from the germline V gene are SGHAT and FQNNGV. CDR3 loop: CASSFAGQGLSTEAFF. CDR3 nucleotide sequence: TGTGCCAGCAGTTTCGCCGGACAGGGGCTGAGTACTGAAGCTTTCTTT.

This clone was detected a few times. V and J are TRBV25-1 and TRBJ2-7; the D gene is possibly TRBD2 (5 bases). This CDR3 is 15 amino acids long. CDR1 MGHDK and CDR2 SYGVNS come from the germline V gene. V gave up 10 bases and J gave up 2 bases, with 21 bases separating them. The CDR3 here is CANPRRWEKAYEQYF. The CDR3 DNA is TGTGCCAATCCCCGTCGGTGGGAGAAAGCCTACGAGCAGTACTTC.

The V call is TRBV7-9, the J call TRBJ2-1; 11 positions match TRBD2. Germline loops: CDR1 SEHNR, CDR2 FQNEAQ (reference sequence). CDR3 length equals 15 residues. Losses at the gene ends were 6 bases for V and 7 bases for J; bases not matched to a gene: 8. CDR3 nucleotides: TGTGCCAGCAGTTCGGGTAGCGGGGGGGCAAATGAGCAGTTCTTC. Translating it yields CASSSGSGGANEQFF. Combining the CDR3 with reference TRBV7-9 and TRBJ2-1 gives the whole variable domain DTGVSQNPRHKITKRGQNVTFRCDPISEHNRLYWYRQTLGQGPEFLTYFQNEAQLEKSRLLSDRFSAERPKGSFSTLEIQRTEQGDSAMYLCASSSGSGGANEQFFGPGTRLTVL.

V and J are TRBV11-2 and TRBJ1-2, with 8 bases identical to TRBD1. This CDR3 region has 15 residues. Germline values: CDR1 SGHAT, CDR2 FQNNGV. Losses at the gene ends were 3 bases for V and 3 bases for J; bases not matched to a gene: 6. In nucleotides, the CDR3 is TGTGCCAGCAGCTTCGGACAGGGTGAGGACTATGGCTACACCTTC. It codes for CASSFGQGEDYGYTF.

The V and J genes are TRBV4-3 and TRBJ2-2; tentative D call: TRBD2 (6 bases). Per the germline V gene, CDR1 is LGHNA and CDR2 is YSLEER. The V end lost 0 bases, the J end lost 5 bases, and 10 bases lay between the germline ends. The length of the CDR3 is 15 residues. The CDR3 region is CASSQEMGGTGELFF. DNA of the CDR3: TGCGCCAGCAGCCAAGAGATGGGGGGAACCGGGGAGCTGTTTTTT.

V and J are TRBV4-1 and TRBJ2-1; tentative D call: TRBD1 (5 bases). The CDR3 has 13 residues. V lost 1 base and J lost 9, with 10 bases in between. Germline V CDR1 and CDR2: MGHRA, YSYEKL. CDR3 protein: CASSQVPDTEQFF. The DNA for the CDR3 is TGCGCCAGCAGCCAAGTTCCGGACACTGAGCAGTTCTTC.

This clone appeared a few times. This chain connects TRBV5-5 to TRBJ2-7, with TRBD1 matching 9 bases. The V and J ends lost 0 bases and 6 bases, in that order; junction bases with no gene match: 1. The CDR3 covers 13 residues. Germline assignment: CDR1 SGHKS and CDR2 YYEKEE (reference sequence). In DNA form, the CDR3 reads TGTGCCAGCAGCTTGGGACAGGGGGGCGAGCAGTACGTC. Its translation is CASSLGQGGEQYV.

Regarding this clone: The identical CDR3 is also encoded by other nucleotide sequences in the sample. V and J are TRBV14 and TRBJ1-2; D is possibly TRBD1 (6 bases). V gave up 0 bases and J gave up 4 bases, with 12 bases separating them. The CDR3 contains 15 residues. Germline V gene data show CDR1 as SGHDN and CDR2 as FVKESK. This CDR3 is CASSQEGRGPYGYTF. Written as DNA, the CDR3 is TGTGCCAGCAGCCAAGAAGGCAGGGGCCCCTATGGCTACACCTTC. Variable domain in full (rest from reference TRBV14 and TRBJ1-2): EAGVTQFPSHSVIEKGQTVTLRCDPISGHDNLYWYRRVMGKEIKFLLHFVKESKQDESGMPNNRFLAERTGGTYSTLKVQPAELEDSGVYFCASSQEGRGPYGYTFGSGTRLTVV.

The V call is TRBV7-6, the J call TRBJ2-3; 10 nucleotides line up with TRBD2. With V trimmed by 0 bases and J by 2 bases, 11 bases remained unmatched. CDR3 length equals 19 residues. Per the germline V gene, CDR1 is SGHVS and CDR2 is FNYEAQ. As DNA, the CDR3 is TGTGCCAGCAGCTTAGCACGGACTAGCGGATCTCCTAACACAGATACGCAGTATTTT. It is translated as CASSLARTSGSPNTDTQYF.

CDR3: CASSLVGGYSPLHF. CDR3 DNA sequence: TGTGCCAGCAGCTTGGTTGGCGGATATTCACCCCTCCACTTT. The rearrangement links TRBV5-4 to TRBJ1-6; no reliable D call. Trimming left V 0 bases short and J 8 bases short, with 9 bases between. Germline CDR1 and CDR2: SGHNT and YYREEE (reference sequence). The CDR3 length is 14 residues.

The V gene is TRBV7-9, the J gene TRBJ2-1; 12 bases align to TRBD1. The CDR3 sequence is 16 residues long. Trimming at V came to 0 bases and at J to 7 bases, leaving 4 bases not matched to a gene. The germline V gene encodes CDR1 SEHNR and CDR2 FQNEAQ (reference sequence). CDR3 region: CASSLAGTGGFNEQFF. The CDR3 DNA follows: TGTGCCAGCAGCTTAGCCGGGACAGGGGGCTTTAATGAGCAGTTCTTC.

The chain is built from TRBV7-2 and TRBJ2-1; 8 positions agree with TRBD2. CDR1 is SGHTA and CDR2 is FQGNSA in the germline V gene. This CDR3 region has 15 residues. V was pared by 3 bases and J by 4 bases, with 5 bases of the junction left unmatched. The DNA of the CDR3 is TGTGCCAGCAGCTTGGGCGGGGGGCTTTACAATGAGCAGTTCTTC. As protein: CASSLGGGLYNEQFF.

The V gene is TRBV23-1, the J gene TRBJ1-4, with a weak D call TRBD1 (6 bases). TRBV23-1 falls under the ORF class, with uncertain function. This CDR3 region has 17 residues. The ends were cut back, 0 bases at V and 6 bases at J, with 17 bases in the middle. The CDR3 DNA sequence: TGCGCCAGCAGTCAATCGAACAGGGAGGGCGTTGATGAAAAACTGTTTTTT. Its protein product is CASSQSNREGVDEKLFF.

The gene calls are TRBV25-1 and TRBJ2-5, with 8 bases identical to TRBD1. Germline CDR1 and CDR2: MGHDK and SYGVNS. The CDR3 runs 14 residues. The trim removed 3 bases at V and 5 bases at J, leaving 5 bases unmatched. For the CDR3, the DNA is TGTGCCAGCAGTGATCAGGGGGCATATGAGACCCAGTACTTC. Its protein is CASSDQGAYETQYF.

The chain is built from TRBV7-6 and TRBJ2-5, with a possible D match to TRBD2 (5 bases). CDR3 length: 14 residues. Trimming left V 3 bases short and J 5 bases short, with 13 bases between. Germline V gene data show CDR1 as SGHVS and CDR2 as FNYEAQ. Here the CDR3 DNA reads TGTGCCAGCAGCTTGGCCTTTGGGGAGGAGACCCAGTACTTC. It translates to CASSLAFGEETQYF.